This T cell receptor beta chain was recorded in a study of regulatory T cells in long-lasting Graves disease. In its sample, this clonotype was seen many times. Time point here: newly diagnosed GD, antithyroid drugs for less than 3 months. The TCR library used RNA extracted from PBMCs. Relying on iRepertoire HTBI primers and Arm-PCR of CDR3 regions, the team built TCR beta libraries. A single record per CDR3 protein comes from TCRdb applying MiXCR to the multiplex PCR reads. The profile covers 400,000 to 500,000 distinct CDR3 sequences, with approximately 14% appearing a single time and approximately 15% taken by the ten largest. Germline V gene sequence: CDR1 MNHNS, CDR2 SASEGT. The CDR3 runs 11 residues. Trimming took 5 bases from V and 5 from J, leaving 7 bases between them. The data were also submitted as part of a second study, on T cells in Graves' hyperthyroidism and ophthalmopathy.

The chain combines TRBV6-1 with TRBJ2-7, with D unresolved. The input for sequencing was peripheral blood mononuclear cells (PBMCs), taken at new diagnosis, from a patient treated with antithyroid drugs. The TCR sequence derives from a woman aged 45-60 years with Graves disease. DNA of the CDR3: TGTGCCAGCAGTCACATGGACGAGCAGTACTTC. Protein: CASSHMDEQYF.